These T cell receptor beta chains were read from a single sample in a study of vaccination effects on CD4 cells after COVID-19. TCRdb's copy holds only in-frame clones and misses some; the assay was immunoSEQ multiplex PCR. Of about 79,000 clones listed, approximately 81% are singletons. What these receptors recognize is not known. This material consisted of CD4+ T cells from PBMCs cultured with HCoV-229E spike peptides, taken before COVID-19 vaccination. The receptor source for this set is a human donor who received a COVID-19 vaccine. The CDR3 runs from the conserved cysteine through the conserved F or W. A D gene is named only where the DNA matches it firmly. Where a row states a size, it is once, few, many or the class of an expanded clone; other rows omit it.

d_call	clone_size	v_call	j_call	cdr3_aa	cdr3_nt
TRBD2	once	TRBV24-1	TRBJ2-1	CATSDQRTSVVAAHEQFF	TGTGCCACCAGTGACCAACGGACTAGCGTGGTGGCGGCGCATGAGCAGTTCTTC
TRBD1	NA	TRBV6-5	TRBJ2-3	CASSSGTGATDTQYF	TGTGCCAGCAGTTCCGGGACAGGGGCCACAGATACGCAGTATTTT
NA	few	TRBV6-1	TRBJ1-2	CASSEMVGMGLTNYGYTF	TGTGCCAGCAGTGAAATGGTTGGTATGGGACTTACTAACTATGGCTACACCTTC
NA	NA	TRBV6-1	TRBJ1-2	CASSEAGGLRGYTF	TGTGCCAGCAGTGAAGCGGGGGGGCTTCGGGGCTACACCTTC
NA	NA	TRBV12-5	TRBJ1-1	CASGLTQNTEAFF	TGTGCTAGTGGTTTGACTCAGAACACTGAAGCTTTCTTT
NA	few	TRBV7-8	TRBJ2-2	CASSSGTRNTGELFF	TGTGCCAGCAGCTCCGGGACAAGGAACACCGGGGAGCTGTTTTTT
TRBD2	NA	TRBV29-1	TRBJ2-1	CSVKGGGAGEQFF	TGCAGCGTTAAGGGCGGGGGGGCCGGGGAGCAGTTCTTC
TRBD2	NA	TRBV5-1	TRBJ2-3	CASSFGTSGGLTDTQYF	TGCGCCAGCAGCTTCGGGACTAGCGGGGGGCTCACAGATACGCAGTATTTT
NA	NA	TRBV6-2/TRBV6-3	TRBJ2-5	CASSYYPQETQYF	TGTGCCAGCAGTTACTACCCACAAGAGACCCAGTACTTC
TRBD1	few	TRBV4-1	TRBJ2-3	CASSRLPGTVTDTQYF	TGCGCCAGCAGCCGGCTGCCGGGGACAGTTACAGATACGCAGTATTTT
TRBD2	NA	TRBV27	TRBJ2-3	CASSFIGGYTDTQYF	TGTGCCAGCAGCTTCATCGGGGGGTACACAGATACGCAGTATTTT
NA	NA	TRBV2	TRBJ1-5	CASSDRGHSNQPQHF	TGTGCCAGCAGTGACAGGGGTCATAGCAATCAGCCCCAGCATTTT
TRBD1	NA	TRBV28	TRBJ1-4	CASKGGTGREKLFF	TGTGCCAGCAAAGGGGGGACAGGAAGGGAAAAACTGTTTTTT
NA	many	TRBV24-1	TRBJ1-2	CATSDETDPYGYTF	TGTGCCACCAGTGACGAGACAGACCCCTATGGCTACACCTTC
NA	few	TRBV9	TRBJ1-6	CASSVDGGSGSPLHF	TGTGCCAGCAGCGTAGATGGGGGCTCCGGCTCACCCCTCCACTTT
NA	NA	TRBV7-3	TRBJ2-5	CASSSFLGETQYF	TGTGCCAGCAGCTCCTTTTTGGGAGAGACCCAGTACTTC
NA	few	TRBV6-6	TRBJ2-5	CASSYSTSGAGETQYF	TGTGCCAGCAGTTACTCGACGTCAGGGGCTGGGGAGACCCAGTACTTC
NA	NA	TRBV11-3	TRBJ2-2	CASSLEAGLNSRPNTGELFF	TGTGCCAGCAGCTTAGAAGCAGGGTTGAATTCTCGTCCGAACACCGGGGAGCTGTTTTTT
NA	once	TRBV6-2/TRBV6-3	TRBJ1-1	CASSYRGFNTEAFF	TGTGCCAGCAGTTACAGGGGTTTTAACACTGAAGCTTTCTTT
NA	NA	TRBV4-1	TRBJ1-2	CASSQDGQTPNYGYTF	TGCGCCAGCAGCCAAGATGGGCAGACCCCTAACTATGGCTACACCTTC
NA	NA	TRBV6-6	TRBJ2-5	CASSYVEQETQYF	TGTGCCAGCAGTTACGTAGAGCAAGAGACCCAGTACTTC
TRBD1	NA	TRBV7-2	TRBJ1-6	CASSLVGGQGASPLHF	TGTGCCAGCAGCTTAGTGGGGGGACAGGGGGCTTCACCCCTCCACTTT
NA	NA	TRBV3-1/TRBV3-2	TRBJ2-3	CASSQVSGSGSTDTQYF	TGTGCCAGCAGCCAAGTTTCTGGGTCCGGCAGCACAGATACGCAGTATTTT
TRBD1	NA	TRBV4-1	TRBJ1-2	CASSQDRGRNGYTF	TGCGCCAGCAGCCAGGACAGGGGGCGTAATGGCTACACCTTC
TRBD1	NA	TRBV7-2	TRBJ1-6	CASSVGLGQGASYNSPLHF	TGTGCCAGCAGCGTAGGGTTAGGTCAGGGGGCTTCCTATAATTCACCCCTCCACTTT
NA	few	TRBV3-1/TRBV3-2	TRBJ1-2	CASSQDWRAPHYGYTF	TGTGCCAGCAGCCAAGATTGGCGAGCCCCGCACTATGGCTACACCTTC
NA	NA	TRBV6-5	TRBJ1-1	CASRTVNTEAFF	TGTGCCAGCAGGACAGTGAACACTGAAGCTTTCTTT
NA	NA	TRBV5-1	TRBJ1-1	CASSLGDTGTEAFF	TGCGCCAGCAGCTTGGGTGATACGGGCACTGAAGCTTTCTTT
NA	NA	TRBV6-6	TRBJ2-1	CASSYWDGYYNEQFF	TGTGCCAGCAGTTACTGGGACGGGTACTACAATGAGCAGTTCTTC
NA	NA	TRBV7-3	TRBJ1-1	CASSSDRNTEAFF	TGTGCCAGCAGCTCGGACAGGAACACTGAAGCTTTCTTT
NA	NA	TRBV7-2	TRBJ2-3	CASSLAVGGLRDTQYF	TGTGCCAGCAGCTTAGCGGTTGGGGGGCTCAGAGATACGCAGTATTTT
NA	NA	TRBV7-8	TRBJ1-2	CASSSRWEGGYGYTF	TGTGCCAGCAGCTCCCGATGGGAGGGAGGATATGGCTACACCTTC
NA	NA	TRBV2	TRBJ1-4	CASRPGHSFEKLFF	TGTGCCAGCAGACCGGGACATTCTTTCGAAAAACTGTTTTTT
TRBD1	few	TRBV7-9	TRBJ1-6	CASRRTGVNSPLHF	TGTGCCAGCAGAAGAACAGGGGTGAATTCACCCCTCCACTTT
TRBD1	NA	TRBV7-8	TRBJ1-5	CASSLAGTGVRSGNQPQHF	TGTGCCAGCAGCTTAGCCGGGACAGGGGTCAGGTCGGGCAATCAGCCCCAGCATTTT
NA	NA	TRBV10-2	TRBJ1-3	CASSEPRSGNTIYF	TGCGCCAGCAGTGAGCCCCGCTCTGGAAACACCATATATTTT
NA	NA	TRBV18	TRBJ1-6	CASAMDSRSYNSPLHF	TGTGCCAGCGCAATGGACAGCCGCTCCTATAATTCACCCCTCCACTTT
TRBD1	once	TRBV6-5	TRBJ1-1	CASRLSGGFNTEAFF	TGTGCCAGCAGACTCTCAGGGGGCTTCAACACTGAAGCTTTCTTT
TRBD1	NA	TRBV9	TRBJ1-2	CASSVQGASGYTF	TGTGCCAGCAGCGTACAGGGGGCGAGCGGCTACACCTTC
TRBD1	NA	TRBV7-2	TRBJ2-6	CASSLTGGRAGANVLTF	TGTGCCAGCAGCTTGACAGGGGGGCGGGCTGGGGCCAACGTCCTGACTTTC
TRBD2	NA	TRBV5-1	TRBJ2-1	CASSLTGAGGSSYNEQFF	TGCGCCAGCAGCTTAACAGGGGCGGGGGGGAGCTCCTACAATGAGCAGTTCTTC
NA	NA	TRBV5-1	TRBJ1-6	CASSLAGDLPLHF	TGCGCCAGCAGCTTGGCAGGAGATTTACCCCTCCACTTT
NA	NA	TRBV7-2	TRBJ1-5	CASSLVSGGHQPQHF	TGTGCCAGCAGCTTAGTTTCCGGGGGCCATCAGCCCCAGCATTTT
NA	NA	TRBV29-1	TRBJ1-2	CSVARDVGSYGYTF	TGCAGCGTGGCTCGGGACGTAGGGAGCTATGGCTACACCTTC
NA	NA	TRBV6-5	TRBJ1-1	CAVKPGPQNTEAFF	TGTGCCGTGAAACCGGGACCGCAGAACACTGAAGCTTTCTTT
NA	NA	TRBV5-1	TRBJ1-4	CASSSEVAEKLFF	TGCGCCAGCAGCTCAGAGGTAGCTGAAAAACTGTTTTTT
NA	NA	TRBV5-1	TRBJ1-1	CASSLEGNLAFF	TGCGCCAGCAGCTTGGAGGGAAACTTGGCTTTCTTT
TRBD2	once	TRBV2	TRBJ2-5	CASNAGRSQETQYF	TGTGCCAGCAACGCCGGGAGGAGCCAAGAGACCCAGTACTTC
TRBD1	few	TRBV5-1	TRBJ2-3	CASSLSTGGLVTQYF	TGCGCCAGCAGCTTGAGCACAGGGGGCTTAGTTACGCAGTATTTT
TRBD2	NA	TRBV9	TRBJ2-3	CASSAHLAGDTDTQYF	TGTGCCAGCAGCGCACACCTAGCGGGGGACACAGATACGCAGTATTTT
NA	NA	TRBV7-2	TRBJ2-1	CASSLDRVGNEQFF	TGTGCCAGCAGCTTAGACAGGGTAGGAAATGAGCAGTTCTTC
TRBD2	NA	TRBV7-2	TRBJ2-3	CASSLTSGPQYF	TGTGCCAGCAGCTTGACTAGCGGTCCGCAGTATTTT
NA	NA	TRBV5-1	TRBJ1-1	CASSLFGGRDTEAFF	TGCGCCAGCAGCCTTTTCGGGGGGCGCGACACTGAAGCTTTCTTT